The 26 T cell receptor beta chains below all came from one sample that was sequenced in a study of blood T cell repertoires in COVID-19. The assay was immunoSEQ multiplex PCR, and TCRdb's table has in-frame clones only and misses some. The table lists roughly 160,000 clones, 84% of them singletons. The sequenced sample was PBMCs or T cells enriched from blood (not recorded which). These receptors were collected from a man aged 50-60 years who had recovered from COVID-19.

In its sample, this clone was seen once. The chain links TRBV18 to TRBJ1-1; TRBD1 aligns across 7 bases. This CDR3 has 14 amino acids. CDR1 is KGHSH and CDR2 is LQKENI in the germline V gene. V was clipped by 4 bases and J by 1 base; unmatched bases: 3. In nucleotides, the CDR3 is TGTGCCAGCTCACAGGGGGCGGCGAACACTGAAGCTTTCTTT. The encoded protein is CASSQGAANTEAFF.

The CDR3, as DNA: TGCGCCAGCAGCCCCCCCGACTCAGTTTGGAGAGATACGCAGTATTTT. Its translation is CASSPPDSVWRDTQYF. The chain combines TRBV5-1 with TRBJ2-3, with D unresolved. CDR3 length: 16 residues. CDR1 SGHRS and CDR2 YFSETQ come from the germline V gene. V lost 4 bases, J lost 5 bases, and 20 bases lay in between. The variable domain in full, completed from reference TRBV5-1 and TRBJ2-3, reads KAGVTQTPRYLIKTRGQQVTLSCSPISGHRSVSWYQQTPGQGLQFLFEYFSETQRNKGNFPGRFSGRQFSNSRSEMNVSTLELGDSALYLCASSPPDSVWRDTQYFGPGTRLTVL.

Only a few counts were recorded for this clone. The V gene is TRBV28, the J gene TRBJ2-7, with D maybe TRBD1 (6 bases). With 6 bases removed from V and 5 bases from J, the gap between germline ends came to 17 bases. This CDR3 contains 14 residues. Per the germline V gene, CDR1 is MDHEN and CDR2 is SYDVKM. CDR3 bases: TGTGCCAGCAGCACCCCCACAGGGACCAACGAGCAGTACTTC. Its protein product is CASSTPTGTNEQYF. Full variable domain (missing parts from reference TRBV28 and TRBJ2-7): DVKVTQSSRYLVKRTGEKVFLECVQDMDHENMFWYRQDPGLGLRLIYFSYDVKMKEKGDIPEGYSVSREKKERFSLILESASTNQTSMYLCASSTPTGTNEQYFGPGTRLTVT.

The rearrangement uses TRBV15 and TRBJ1-1; possible D gene TRBD1, 5 bases. Germline assignment: CDR1 LNHNV and CDR2 YYDKDF (reference sequence). V shed 6 bases and J shed 0 bases, with 14 bases lying between them. CDR3 length: 15 amino acids. The CDR3 nucleotides are TGTGCCACCAGACCGGACAACCAAATGAACACTGAAGCTTTCTTT. Protein: CATRPDNQMNTEAFF.

The rearrangement links TRBV5-8 to TRBJ1-2; 9 bases map to TRBD1. The CDR3 spans 12 residues. Germline-derived CDR1 and CDR2 are SGHTS and YDEGEE. Unmatched junction bases numbered 1, after V lost 7 bases and J lost 3 bases. CDR3 region: CASDRGDYGYTF. The CDR3 nucleotides read TGTGCCAGCGACAGGGGGGACTATGGCTACACCTTC.

The chain joins TRBV19 to TRBJ1-6, with D possibly being TRBD1 (5 bases). The CDR3 has 14 amino acids. Germline V CDR1 and CDR2: LNHDA, SQIVND (reference sequence). Trimming left V 3 bases short and J 14 bases short, with 17 bases between. The CDR3, as DNA: TGTGCCAGTAGTATCTCCCCCAGGGTTGGAGCCCTCCACTTT. Protein sequence: CASSISPRVGALHF.

The chain links TRBV6-5 to TRBJ1-4, with D unresolved. The V and J ends lost 8 bases and 4 bases respectively, with 11 bases between them. The CDR3 covers 13 residues. Germline-derived CDR1 and CDR2 are MNHEY and SVGAGI. The CDR3 spells CASGQRGNEKLFF. Written as DNA, the CDR3 is TGTGCCAGCGGTCAACGGGGTAATGAAAAACTGTTTTTT.

The genes are TRBV27 and TRBJ1-5, with 10 bases lining up with TRBD1. V shed 8 bases, J shed 2 bases, and the junction held 12 bases outside the gene matches. Germline CDR1 is MNHEY and CDR2 is SMNVEV (reference sequence). The CDR3 totals 17 residues. CDR3 in DNA: TGTGCCAGCGCATGGACAGGGGGTCTATTGGGCAATCAGCCCCAGCATTTT. Protein product: CASAWTGGLLGNQPQHF.

The chain has TRBV3-1 (or the pseudogene TRBV3-2) and TRBJ1-1; weak D call: TRBD1 (5 bases). The CDR3 is 16 residues long. Germline V gives CDR1 LGHDT, CDR2 YNNKEL (reference sequence). Trimming shortened V by 2 bases and J by 7 bases, and 20 bases separated the two germline ends. CDR3 nucleotides: TGTGCCAGCAGCCAAAGCTTCCTTGGAGGGGCAGGTGAAGCTTTCTTT. It specifies CASSQSFLGGAGEAFF.

This clone came up once. V is TRBV7-2 and J is TRBJ1-4; D not certain. This CDR3 region has 13 residues. V lost 1 base, J lost 8 bases, and 8 bases lay in between. Germline lookup yields CDR1 SGHTA and CDR2 FQGNSA. This CDR3 is CASSLVQREKLFF. The CDR3 nucleotides are TGTGCCAGCAGCTTAGTTCAGAGGGAAAAACTGTTTTTT.

The table lists this clone with a count of one. The rearrangement uses TRBV5-1 and TRBJ1-1, with D perhaps matching TRBD1 (5 bases). Germline V gene sequence: CDR1 SGHRS, CDR2 YFSETQ. CDR3 length: 16 residues. V was cut by 1 base and J by 1 base, with 14 bases left in between. CDR3 sequence: CASSLIPGRENTEAFF. As DNA, the CDR3 is TGCGCCAGCAGCTTGATTCCCGGCAGGGAGAACACTGAAGCTTTCTTT.

The CDR3 protein is CASSRQEGLDYEQFF. CDR3 DNA: TGTGCCAGCAGCCGGCAAGAAGGACTAGACTATGAGCAGTTCTTC. The chain recombines TRBV4-2 with TRBJ2-1; 7 positions match TRBD2. The CDR3 is 15 residues long. Germline assignment: CDR1 LGHNA and CDR2 YNFKEQ. Unmatched junction bases numbered 11, after V lost 4 bases and J lost 8 bases.

This chain uses TRBV5-1 with TRBJ2-1, with D possibly being TRBD1 (5 bases). There are 13 residues in the CDR3. Germline CDR1 is SGHRS and CDR2 is YFSETQ. Deletions cut 1 base from V and 6 bases from J, with 8 bases between. CDR3 bases: TGCGCCAGCAGCTTGTTTGACAGCAATGAGCAGTTCTTC. This codes for CASSLFDSNEQFF.

The CDR3 sequence is CATSDRTGGLNQPQHF. The CDR3 DNA reads as TGTGCCACCAGTGATAGGACAGGGGGACTAAATCAGCCCCAGCATTTT. The rearrangement uses TRBV24-1 and TRBJ1-5; TRBD1 matches at 10 bases. In germline, CDR1 is KGHDR, CDR2 SFDVKD. V trimming: 3 bases; J trimming: 4 bases; junction bases outside the gene matches: 5. This CDR3 comprises 16 residues.

The genes are TRBV3-1 (or the pseudogene TRBV3-2) and TRBJ1-6, with D perhaps matching TRBD1 (5 bases). Trimming took off 1 base at V and 6 bases at J, with 13 bases between the two ends. The germline V gene has CDR1 LGHDT and CDR2 YNNKEL (reference sequence). The CDR3 is made up of 16 amino acids. This CDR3 reads CASSQGGGWLNSPLHF. The CDR3 nucleotides are TGTGCCAGCAGCCAAGGGGGGGGGTGGCTTAATTCACCCCTCCACTTT.

The chain employs TRBV3-1 (or the pseudogene TRBV3-2) and TRBJ1-4; D possibly corresponds to TRBD1 (5 bases). The ends were cut back, 2 bases at V and 3 bases at J, with 13 bases in the middle. Germline V gene data show CDR1 as LGHDT and CDR2 as YNNKEL (reference sequence). The CDR3 has 16 residues. The CDR3 region has the DNA TGTGCCAGCAGCCAATGGGGGGGAGCGTCTAATGAAAAACTGTTTTTT. Translating it yields CASSQWGGASNEKLFF.

This clone was counted at least ten times. The chain carries TRBV14 and TRBJ2-7; 10 bases agree with TRBD2. Germline V gene data show CDR1 as SGHDN and CDR2 as FVKESK. The CDR3 is 17 residues long. The ends lost 4 bases at V and 3 bases at J; junction bases unmatched: 12. CDR3 in amino acids: CASSPYLAGVPSYEQYF. The CDR3 DNA reads TGTGCCAGCAGCCCTTACCTAGCGGGGGTGCCGAGCTACGAGCAGTACTTC.

The chain couples TRBV18 to TRBJ1-4; 8 nucleotides match TRBD1. Germline V gene data show CDR1 as KGHSH and CDR2 as LQKENI. With V trimmed by 2 bases and J by 0 bases, 11 bases remained unmatched. The CDR3 extends over 19 amino acids. CDR3: CASSPTRQGKRSTNEKLFF. Here the CDR3 DNA reads TGTGCCAGCTCACCAACGAGACAGGGGAAGAGGTCAACTAATGAAAAACTGTTTTTT.

The chain combines TRBV20-1 with TRBJ1-1, with D hard to call. V lost 5 bases and J lost 1, with 5 bases in between. The CDR3 sequence is 11 residues long. Germline lookup yields CDR1 DFQATT and CDR2 SNEGSKA (reference sequence). The CDR3 sequence: CSAYKNTEAFF. In DNA, the CDR3 is TGCAGTGCTTACAAGAACACTGAAGCTTTCTTT.

The chain uses TRBV9 and TRBJ1-6; D is possibly TRBD1 (6 bases). Trimming took 4 bases from V and 10 from J, leaving 15 bases between them. CDR1 and CDR2 from the germline V gene are SGDLS and YYNGEE. The CDR3 extends over 14 amino acids. The CDR3 nucleotides are TGTGCCAGCAGCCGGGAACAGGGTGGGTCACCCCTCCACTTT. Translating gives CASSREQGGSPLHF.

This chain links TRBV21-1 with TRBJ2-7; the table's D call, TRBD1, was not checked against the DNA. TRBV21-1 is an annotated pseudogene. The CDR3 consists of 17 residues. This CDR3 is CASSKEGGQGIAYEQYF. The CDR3 bases are TGTGCCAGCAGCAAAGAAGGGGGACAGGGAATCGCTTACGAGCAGTACTTC.

The chain joins TRBV6-1 to TRBJ2-5; a weak D match, TRBD2 (5 bases). The CDR3 extends over 13 amino acids. V was pared by 1 base and J by 7 bases, with 10 bases between. Per germline, CDR1 MNHNS and CDR2 SASEGT. The CDR3: CASSEERGRTQYF. In DNA, the CDR3 is TGTGCCAGCAGTGAAGAGAGAGGGCGGACCCAGTACTTC.

V usage is TRBV18 and J usage is TRBJ2-5; a possible D gene is TRBD2 (6 bases). Germline CDR1 KGHSH, CDR2 LQKENI. V dropped 4 bases and J dropped 1 base, with 10 bases sitting between them. The CDR3 covers 14 residues. CDR3 amino acids: CASSHGTFQETQYF. The DNA of the CDR3 is TGTGCCAGCTCACACGGGACTTTCCAAGAGACCCAGTACTTC.

CDR3 residues: CASSLATGLYTEAFF. CDR3 DNA: TGTGCCAGCAGCTTAGCGACGGGACTATACACTGAAGCTTTCTTT. This chain links TRBV7-2 with TRBJ1-1; possible D gene TRBD1, 5 bases. Germline values: CDR1 SGHTA, CDR2 FQGNSA. V was cut by 0 bases and J by 3 bases, with 11 bases left in between. The CDR3 totals 15 residues. The variable domain in full, with the rest retrieved from reference TRBV7-2 and TRBJ1-1, is GAGVSQSPSNKVTEKGKDVELRCDPISGHTALYWYRQSLGQGLEFLIYFQGNSAPDKSGLPSDRFSAERTGGSVSTLTIQRTQQEDSAVYLCASSLATGLYTEAFFGQGTRLTVV.

This clone has more than one count but fewer than ten. This chain joins TRBV3-1 (or the pseudogene TRBV3-2) and TRBJ2-7, with D perhaps matching TRBD2 (5 bases). CDR1 and CDR2 (germline): LGHDT, YNNKEL (reference sequence). Trimming shortened V by 4 bases and J by 5 bases, and 18 bases separated the two germline ends. The CDR3 runs 15 residues. The CDR3 region is CASSLSGSSFDEQYF. Here the CDR3 DNA reads TGTGCCAGCAGCCTCTCGGGGTCCTCCTTTGACGAGCAGTACTTC.

V is TRBV3-1 (or the pseudogene TRBV3-2) and J is TRBJ1-6, with D possibly matching TRBD1 (5 bases). V dropped 3 bases and J dropped 6 bases, with 9 bases sitting between them. The CDR3 runs to 14 residues. Germline CDR1 is LGHDT and CDR2 is YNNKEL (reference sequence). CDR3 in amino acids: CASSQLTANSPLHF. CDR3 DNA sequence: TGTGCCAGCAGCCAGCTGACAGCTAATTCACCCCTCCACTTT.